This TCR beta chain was sequenced in a study of T cell repertoires in aging, cancer and after chemotherapy. Findings and caveats of the study: In each cancer cohort, median generation probability increased across chemotherapy, suggesting thymic output rebounded.

This clonotype came up a few times. Its antigen is unknown. Multiplex touch-down PCR with TRB-A/B primers amplified rearranged V-D-J TRB sequences. TCRdb re-called the multiplex PCR reads with MiXCR, one entry per CDR3 protein. Of about 13,000 distinct CDR3 sequences listed, about 25% were seen once; the top ten hold over 45%. The template was genomic DNA from peripheral blood, not RNA. Germline V gene lookup returns CDR1 SGHDN and CDR2 FVKESK. The CDR3 runs to 13 residues. The V end was cut by 0 bases, the J end by 13 bases, with 13 bases between. The receptor's source is a human donor in good health. The material sequenced was blood. V gene TRBV14 combines with J gene TRBJ2-1; D unclear. CDR3 bases: TGTGCCAGCAGCCAAGATCTTGGCGGCCGTCAGTTCTTC. Translation gives CASSQDLGGRQFF.